This TCR beta chain was profiled in a study of OX40 agonist ivuxolimab in advanced cancers. For context, the study as a whole: The costimulatory receptor OX40 (CD134) was targeted by ivuxolimab, a fully human IgG2 agonistic monoclonal antibody. Intravenous ivuxolimab was administered to patients every 2 weeks at six dose levels: 0.01, 0.1, 0.3, 1.5, 3 and 10 mg/kg. Of the 50 or so patients in dose escalation, some 19 had hepatocellular carcinoma, some 15 had melanoma, 9 had renal cell carcinoma and 9 had head and neck cancer. In the dose-escalation cohort, more than 75% of patients were male, and the mean age was roughly 60 years, with a range of roughly 20 to 85. Prior anti-PD-1, anti-PD-L1 or anti-CTLA-4 therapy was permitted, and checkpoint inhibitors had been received by roughly two fifths of dose-escalation patients. Three dose-escalation patients achieved partial responses, one with hepatocellular carcinoma and two with cutaneous melanoma. Peripheral TCRbeta sequencing aimed to test whether ivuxolimab altered TCR sequence diversity and caused clonal T-cell expansion. The paper covers the monotherapy dose-escalation part of the phase I ivuxolimab trial, which included N of about 56 patients.

Results the study describes overall, beyond this receptor: Which antigens the clonally expanded peripheral T cells were specific for was not determined. Low levels of normalized T-cell clonal expansion were also seen in some nonresponding patients. In the 0.1-3.0 mg/kg groups, partial responders had among the lowest normalized peripheral clonal expansion, particularly in CD8+ T cells. After ivuxolimab, expanded clones were on average more numerous among CD8+ T cells than among CD4+ T cells. At doses of 0.1 to 3.0 mg/kg, clonal expansion of both CD4+ and CD8+ blood T cells was observed from baseline to week 6.

With regard to this clone: Its antigen specificity is not known. Base quality data are lacking; no much larger clone is found one base away.

The trial excluded patients who had a history of autoimmune disease or were on systemic immunosuppression. Peripheral blood for TCR sequencing was collected from all dose cohorts at baseline, on cycle 4 day 1, and on cycle 7 day 1. The samples were taken from a phase I, first-in-human, multicenter, open-label dose-escalation trial of ivuxolimab. Adults with locally advanced or metastatic melanoma, renal cell carcinoma, hepatocellular carcinoma or head and neck squamous cell carcinoma were enrolled in the trial. Before TCR sequencing, CD4+ and CD8+ T cells were separately sorted from peripheral blood. According to the germline V gene, CDR1 reads SGHTA and CDR2 reads FQGNSA. The CDR3 measures 18 amino acids from cysteine to phenylalanine. Left in the record is the CDR3 DNA by itself, 54 bases read in frame from the first base. Cut back by 2 bases and 0 bases, the V and J ends lie 14 bases apart. Genomic DNA was extracted from sorted cells for sequencing of the TCRbeta CDR3 region. TCRbeta CDR3 regions were sequenced using the immunoSEQ Assay. In TCRdb, the immuneACCESS table is reduced to in-frame sequences with V and J assigned. These tables do not hold every clone; where another copy was compared, an unresolved V gene accounts for under half, and the others remain unexplained. The sample data list about 70,000 clones, and 86% of these were observed just once. 6.9% of the sample is held by the ten biggest clonotypes.

This material consisted of CD4+ or CD8+ T cells sorted from blood, taken in a trial of the OX40 agonist ivuxolimab. The sequence derives from an adult with an advanced solid tumor such as melanoma, head and neck, liver or kidney cancer. Recombination joined TRBV7-2 with TRBJ2-6; there is no confident call for the D gene. The base sequence is TGTGCCAGCAGCTTATACCGAACAACCAACTCTGGGGCCAACGTCCTGACTTTC. It encodes CASSLYRTTNSGANVLTF.